This T cell receptor beta chain was sequenced in a study of technical replicates of blood from a few donors (dated by TCRdb to about 2017). Per the germline V gene, SGHRS is the CDR1 and YFSETQ is the CDR2. V has 1 base trimmed and J has 2 bases trimmed; junction bases matching no gene number 5. Spanning cysteine to phenylalanine, the CDR3 consists of 15 amino acids. The read is trimmed to its CDR3 DNA, 45 bases read in frame from base 1. The receptor library was made with the immunoSEQ multiplex PCR assay. TCRdb provides this immuneACCESS table in a form limited to in-frame rearrangements. Some clones are lacking; in checked studies, under half of them reflect an unresolved V gene, and why the rest are absent is not known. The sample table holds 60,000 to 90,000 clones, of which 95% were seen once. About 0.22% of the sample lies in the top ten. Details on this clone: It lacks a known antigen. There are no base qualities to consult, and no much larger clone falls within one base.

The sample consisted of T cells isolated from PBMCs. The sequence is built from TRBV5-1 and TRBJ2-7, with 8 bases matching TRBD2. The sequence was collected from a human donor in good health. The CDR3 reads CASSLTGGGPYEQYF. The DNA is TGCGCCAGCAGCTTGACGGGGGGGGGTCCCTACGAGCAGTACTTC. Full variable domain (CDR3 extended with the reference TRBV5-1 and TRBJ2-7 proteins): KAGVTQTPRYLIKTRGQQVTLSCSPISGHRSVSWYQQTPGQGLQFLFEYFSETQRNKGNFPGRFSGRQFSNSRSEMNVSTLELGDSALYLCASSLTGGGPYEQYFGPGTRLTVT.